This T cell receptor (beta chain) was captured in a study of control samples from healthy donors and cancer patients. Generated by immunoSEQ multiplex PCR, the TCRdb table keeps only in-frame clones and is missing some. The sample gives tens of thousands of clones, around 90% of which show up once; around 5.9% is in the top ten. The sequencing sample was made of PBMCs. This sequence was found in a man aged 55 to 70 with colorectal cancer.

This CDR3 reads CASSLNRDRAKNIQYF. CDR3 nucleotide sequence: TGTGCCAGCAGCCTTAACAGGGACCGGGCCAAAAACATTCAGTACTTC. The V and J genes are TRBV7-9 and TRBJ2-4, with D maybe TRBD1 (6 bases). Trimming pared 5 bases from V and 1 base from J, leaving 15 bases between. Germline CDR1 and CDR2: SEHNR and FQNEAQ (reference sequence). This CDR3 region has 16 residues.